The sequence of this T cell receptor (beta chain) was determined in a study of blood T cells in healthy people across ages. Every sample yielded at least 7 million isolated PBMCs. Germline V gene sequence: CDR1 DFQATT, CDR2 SNEGSKA (reference sequence). With 6 bases removed from V and 1 base from J, the gap between germline ends came to 10 bases. The CDR3 consists of 12 residues. Study results and limitations: Across samples, TCR beta diversity tracked strongly with naive T cell percentage.

A sample-barcoded 5' primer and a J-beta primer mix were used in a second PCR of roughly 6 to 12 cycles. MiXCR, applied by TCRdb to the 5' RACE reads, yields one record per CDR3 protein. The repertoire has more than 800,000 distinct CDR3 sequences, 29% of them found once; the top ten carry roughly 17%. This clonotype was detected ten times or more. Its antigen is not known. Input material: blood. V gene TRBV20-1 combines with J gene TRBJ2-7; unclear D gene. This clonotype was obtained from a woman aged 80 or over in good health. Here the CDR3 reads CSAGLGSYEQYF. The CDR3 DNA is TGCAGTGCCGGGCTAGGGTCCTACGAGCAGTACTTC.